A single sample is the source of the 23 T cell receptor beta chains below, sequenced in a study of T-cell reconstitution after alpha-beta-depleted transplantation in children. Unique molecular identifiers were incorporated into the prepared TCRbeta library. TCRdb used MiXCR to reprocess the PCR reads, holding one entry per CDR3 protein. Of around 200,000 distinct CDR3 sequences listed, around 6.8% are singletons. Sequenced here: PBMCs from the stem cell graft donor, sampled from the stem cell graft. The receptors stem from a human donor who donated a stem cell graft to a child with Wiskott-Aldrich syndrome.

There are many counts of this clonotype. The rearrangement links TRBV29-1 to TRBJ2-5, with no clear D. Trimming removed 3 bases at V and 4 bases at J, with 12 bases between. This CDR3 comprises 13 residues. The V gene's germline CDR1 is SQVTM and CDR2 ANQGSEA. DNA of the CDR3: TGCAGCGTTGATTGGCAGAATTTAGAGACCCAGTACTTC. Its protein is CSVDWQNLETQYF.

This clonotype was detected many times. The V call is TRBV20-1, the J call TRBJ2-3; 15 bases agree with TRBD2. The trim removed 2 bases at V and 5 bases at J, leaving 11 bases unmatched. Germline V gene sequence: CDR1 DFQATT, CDR2 SNEGSKA (reference sequence). This CDR3 contains 18 residues. The CDR3 DNA follows: TGCAGTGCTAGACAACCTAGCTGGACTAGCGGGAGGGGAGATACGCAGTATTTT. This codes for CSARQPSWTSGRGDTQYF.

This clonotype has just a few counts. The chain joins TRBV5-1 to TRBJ2-7, with 8 positions matching TRBD1. V gave up 0 bases and J gave up 5 bases; unmatched junction bases: 7. The CDR3 contains 15 residues. Germline values: CDR1 SGHRS, CDR2 YFSETQ. The CDR3 spells CASSLDGGRGHEQYF. The CDR3 DNA follows: TGCGCCAGCAGCTTGGATGGGGGCAGGGGGCACGAGCAGTACTTC.

This clonotype was counted ten times or more. The V call is TRBV28, the J call TRBJ2-5; no definite D call. CDR1 is MDHEN and CDR2 is SYDVKM in the germline V gene. V lost 7 bases, J lost 4 bases, and 13 bases lay in between. This CDR3 region has 13 residues. The CDR3 sequence is CASIPRQVETQYF. In DNA, the CDR3 is TGTGCCAGCATTCCCCGACAAGTAGAGACCCAGTACTTC.

This clonotype was seen at least ten times. DNA of the CDR3: TGTGCCAGCAGTTCCGGACAGGGGCTCTACACCGGGGAGCTGTTTTTT. It is translated as CASSSGQGLYTGELFF. This chain connects TRBV12-3 or TRBV12-4 to TRBJ2-2; TRBD1 matches 9 bases. This CDR3 has 16 amino acids. Trimming took 4 bases from V and 3 from J; bases not matched to a gene: 6.

The table lists this clonotype with many counts. This chain connects TRBV5-1 to TRBJ1-2, with D perhaps TRBD1 (6 bases). Germline V lookup: CDR1 SGHRS, CDR2 YFSETQ. This CDR3 has 15 amino acids. V lost 1 base and J 4 bases, leaving 14 bases between the germline ends. The CDR3 is CASSLKAGEAYGYTF. The CDR3 coding sequence is TGCGCCAGCAGCTTGAAAGCAGGGGAGGCCTATGGCTACACCTTC.

This clonotype was picked up many times. The rearrangement joins TRBV10-3 to TRBJ2-7; TRBD2 aligns across 13 bases. Per the germline V gene, CDR1 is ENHRY and CDR2 is SYGVKD. The J segment lost 5 bases and the V segment lost 2 bases, leaving 0 bases of the junction unmatched. CDR3 length: 14 amino acids. The CDR3 coding sequence is TGTGCCATCAGTGAGGGACTAGCGGGAGACGAGCAGTACTTC. Residues: CAISEGLAGDEQYF.

This clonotype was counted between two and nine times. At one of its ends the junction is not consistent with the germline gene, which may arise from a read error. The genes are TRBV10-3 and TRBJ2-7, with 10 bases identical to TRBD2. The germline gives CDR1 ENHRY, CDR2 SYGVKD. This CDR3 is 16 amino acids long. The CDR3 region has the DNA TGTGCCACCAGTGGCAGGGCTAGCGGGAGACCCTACGAGCAGTACTTC. It specifies CATSGRASGRPYEQYF.

This clonotype was detected only a few times. V usage is TRBV3-1 and J usage is TRBJ1-5; weak D call: TRBD1 (5 bases). The germline V and J ends were trimmed by 4 bases and 7 bases, with 17 bases remaining between them. Germline values: CDR1 LGHDT, CDR2 YNNKEL (reference sequence). The length of the CDR3 is 15 residues. CDR3 protein: CASSPSDTAGQPQHF. CDR3 DNA sequence: TGTGCCAGCAGCCCCTCGGACACGGCGGGGCAGCCCCAGCATTTT.

This clonotype has ten or more counts. The chain is built from TRBV24-1 and TRBJ2-3; 7 bases agree with TRBD1. The CDR3 length is 15 residues. V lost 1 base, J lost 6 bases, and 6 bases stayed unmatched. Germline CDR1 is KGHDR and CDR2 is SFDVKD. The CDR3 DNA sequence: TGTGCCACCAGTGATTTCGGAACAGGGGAGGATACGCAGTATTTT. As protein: CATSDFGTGEDTQYF.

This clonotype was found many times. The genes are TRBV29-1 and TRBJ2-7; 8 bases line up with TRBD1. CDR1 and CDR2 from the germline V gene are SQVTM and ANQGSEA. There are 11 residues in the CDR3. V lost 6 bases and J lost 5; bases outside the gene matches: 3. The chain's CDR3 is CSVRQGNEQYF. In DNA form, the CDR3 reads TGCAGCGTAAGACAGGGGAACGAGCAGTACTTC.

This clonotype was counted at least ten times. The chain couples TRBV12-3 or TRBV12-4 to TRBJ2-5, with a weak D call TRBD1 (5 bases). The CDR3 has 15 amino acids. The ends were cut back, 4 bases at V and 2 bases at J, with 14 bases in the middle. The CDR3: CASSSWGGVQETQYF. In nucleotides, the CDR3 is TGTGCCAGCAGTTCATGGGGCGGAGTTCAAGAGACCCAGTACTTC.

The chain joins TRBV12-1 to TRBJ2-1; the table gives TRBD2 as D, unverified against the DNA. TRBV12-1 represents a pseudogene. The CDR3 is 17 residues long. The CDR3 sequence is CASSPGLAGGPFNEQFF. CDR3 nucleotides: TGTGCCAGCAGCCCTGGACTAGCGGGAGGGCCATTCAATGAGCAGTTCTTC.

This clonotype was counted ten times or more. V and J are TRBV12-3 or TRBV12-4 and TRBJ1-5; D call uncertain. This CDR3 has 13 residues. V was shortened by 4 bases and J by 5 bases, with 9 bases between the two germline ends. In DNA form, the CDR3 reads TGTGCCAGCAGTTCGAACCAACATCAGCCCCAGCATTTT. Protein sequence: CASSSNQHQPQHF.

A word on this clonotype: This sequence may be a read error, since a much larger clone differs from it by one base. This chain uses TRBV7-8 with TRBJ2-7; 8 bases align to TRBD2. V lost 5 bases, J lost 7 bases, and 13 bases stayed unmatched. This CDR3 spans 15 amino acids. Germline V gene lookup returns CDR1 SGHVS and CDR2 FQNEAQ. CDR3 sequence: CASSLRLAWSEEQYF. DNA for the CDR3: TGTGCCAGCAGCCTCCGACTAGCGTGGAGTGAAGAGCAGTACTTC.

This clonotype was seen at least ten times. The genes are TRBV4-1 and TRBJ2-3, with D unclear. This CDR3 is 14 amino acids long. Germline lookup yields CDR1 MGHRA and CDR2 YSYEKL. Trimming left V 0 bases short and J 7 bases short, with 11 bases between. CDR3 coding DNA: TGCGCCAGCAGCCAAGACATCCTAGGCTATACGCAGTATTTT. Residues: CASSQDILGYTQYF.

The table lists this clonotype with a few counts. J is TRBJ1-6 and V is TRBV6-5, with a tentative D call TRBD1 (6 bases). The CDR3 contains 14 residues. With 2 bases removed from V and 7 bases from J, the gap between germline ends came to 9 bases. The germline CDR1 and CDR2 sequences are MNHEY and SVGAGI. The CDR3 coding sequence is TGTGCCAGCAGTTACGGGGACAACAATTCACCCCTCCACTTT. It is translated as CASSYGDNNSPLHF.

The gene calls are TRBV4-3 and TRBJ1-3, with 7 bases identical to TRBD1. Germline assignment: CDR1 LGHNA and CDR2 YSLEER. The CDR3 length is 17 residues. Trimming at V came to 2 bases and at J to 4 bases, leaving 11 bases not matched to a gene. The DNA for the CDR3 is TGCGCCAGCAGCCAACTATTACTACCGGGACAGGGAAACACCATATATTTT. Translating it yields CASSQLLLPGQGNTIYF.

With regard to this clonotype: Germline is not matched at one junction end, which may reflect a read error. The chain uses TRBV5-5 and TRBJ2-1; D is unclear. The CDR3 covers 14 residues. CDR1 is SGHKS and CDR2 is YYEKEE in the germline V gene (reference sequence). The CDR3 is CTSSLDPQIGEQFF. Written as DNA, the CDR3 is TGTACCAGCAGCTTGGATCCCCAGATTGGTGAGCAGTTCTTC.

This clonotype was seen a few times. The junction does not match germline at one end; this may be a read error. The CDR3 nucleotides read TGTGCCAGTTCCTCCTCCTATGACAGGGGCCAATTCTTC. Its translation is CASSSSYDRGQFF. The chain employs TRBV18 and TRBJ1-2, with 8 bases lining up with TRBD1. This CDR3 comprises 13 residues. Germline V lookup: CDR1 KGHSH, CDR2 LQKENI. The variable domain in full, with the rest retrieved from reference TRBV18 and TRBJ1-2, is NAGVMQNPRHLVRRRGQEARLRCSPMKGHSHVYWYRQLPEEGLKFMVYLQKENIIDESGMPKERFSAEFPKEGPSILRIQQVVRGDSAAYFCASSSSYDRGQFFGSGTRLTVV.

This clonotype was seen repeatedly, ten times or more. The V call is TRBV10-3, the J call TRBJ2-1; TRBD1 aligns across 11 bases. V shed 4 bases, J shed 9 bases, and the junction held 17 bases outside the gene matches. From germline, CDR1 is ENHRY and CDR2 SYGVKD. The CDR3 sequence is 18 residues long. As DNA, the CDR3 is TGTGCCATCAGTGCTTCGGGGGCGGGACAGGGGGTTGTCGGTGAGCAGTTCTTC. This gives the protein CAISASGAGQGVVGEQFF.

The chain links TRBV5-5 to TRBJ2-5, with a weak D call TRBD1 (6 bases). V lost 4 bases and J lost 5, with 12 bases in between. Per germline, CDR1 SGHKS and CDR2 YYEKEE (reference sequence). The CDR3 is 13 amino acids. The CDR3 region has the DNA TGTGCCAGCAGCCCTGGGACATGGGAGACCCAGTACTTC. It codes for CASSPGTWETQYF.

This clonotype was observed a handful of times. The junction does not match germline at one end; this may be a read error. V is TRBV5-1 and J is TRBJ2-7; a possible D gene is TRBD2 (5 bases). Germline V CDR1 and CDR2: SGHRS, YFSETQ. The CDR3 consists of 13 residues. CDR3 amino acids: CASSLAGDIEANF. In DNA, the CDR3 is TGTGCCAGCAGCTTGGCGGGTGACATCGAGGCCAACTTC.